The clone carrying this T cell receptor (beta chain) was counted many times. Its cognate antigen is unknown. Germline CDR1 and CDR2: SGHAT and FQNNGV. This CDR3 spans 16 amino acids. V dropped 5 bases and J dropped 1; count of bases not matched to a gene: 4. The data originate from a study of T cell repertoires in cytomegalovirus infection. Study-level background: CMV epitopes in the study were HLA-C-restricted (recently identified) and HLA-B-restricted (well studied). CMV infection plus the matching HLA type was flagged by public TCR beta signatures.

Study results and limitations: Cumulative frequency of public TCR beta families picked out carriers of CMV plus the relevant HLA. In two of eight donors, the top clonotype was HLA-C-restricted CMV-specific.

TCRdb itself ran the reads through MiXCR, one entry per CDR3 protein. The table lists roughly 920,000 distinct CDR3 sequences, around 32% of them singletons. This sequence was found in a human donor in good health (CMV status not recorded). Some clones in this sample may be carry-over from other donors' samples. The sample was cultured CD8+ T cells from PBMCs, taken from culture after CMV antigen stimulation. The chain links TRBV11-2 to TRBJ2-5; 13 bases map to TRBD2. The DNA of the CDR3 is TGTGCCAGCAGCCTACTAGCGGGGGGGTCCCAAGAGACCCAGTACTTC. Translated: CASSLLAGGSQETQYF.